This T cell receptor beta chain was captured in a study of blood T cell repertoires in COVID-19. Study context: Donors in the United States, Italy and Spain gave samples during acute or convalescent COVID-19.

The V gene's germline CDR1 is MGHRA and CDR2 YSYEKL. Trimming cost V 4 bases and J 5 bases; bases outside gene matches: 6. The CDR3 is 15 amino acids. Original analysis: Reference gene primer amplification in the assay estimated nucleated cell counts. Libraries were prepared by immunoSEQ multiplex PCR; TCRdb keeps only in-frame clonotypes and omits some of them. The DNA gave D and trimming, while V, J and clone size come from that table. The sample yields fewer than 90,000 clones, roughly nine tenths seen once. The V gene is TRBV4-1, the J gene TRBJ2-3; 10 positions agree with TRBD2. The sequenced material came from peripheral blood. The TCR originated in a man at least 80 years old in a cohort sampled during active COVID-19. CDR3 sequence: CASSLAGGMGDTQYF. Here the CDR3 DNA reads TGCGCCAGCAGCCTAGCGGGGGGCATGGGAGATACGCAGTATTTT.